The 16 T cell receptor beta chains given below trace back to one sample, sequenced in a study of blood T cell repertoires in COVID-19. Here immunoSEQ multiplex PCR was the method, and the copy in TCRdb shows in-frame clones only, minus some. The data hold around 55,000 clones, with approximately 90% observed a single time. Sequencing used peripheral blood. The source is a man aged 60 to 69 with acute or convalescent COVID-19.

This chain connects TRBV3-1 (or the pseudogene TRBV3-2) to TRBJ2-1; weak D call: TRBD2 (6 bases). With 2 bases removed from V and 12 bases from J, the gap between germline ends came to 11 bases. Germline-derived CDR1 and CDR2 are LGHDT and YNNKEL (reference sequence). The CDR3 sequence is 12 residues long. As DNA, the CDR3 is TGTGCCAGCAGCCAAACTGGGGACTTGCAGTTCTTC. Translated, it gives CASSQTGDLQFF.

J is TRBJ1-6 and V is TRBV6-4, with D unclear. The CDR3 extends over 13 amino acids. Germline CDR1 and CDR2: MRHNA and SNTAGT. V was clipped by 1 base and J by 7 bases, with 5 bases between them. The CDR3: CASSDLLNSPLHF. As DNA, the CDR3 is TGTGCCAGCAGTGACTTACTGAATTCACCCCTCCACTTT.

V usage is TRBV6-2 or TRBV6-3 and J usage is TRBJ1-2, with no clear D. Germline V gives CDR1 MNHEY, CDR2 SVGEGT. V lost 2 bases, J lost 6 bases, and 19 bases lay in between. The CDR3 is 16 amino acids. The CDR3, as DNA: TGTGCCAGCAGTTACCGCGGGAGTGGGGTCTATGATGGCTACACCTTC. It is translated as CASSYRGSGVYDGYTF.

V is TRBV6-2 or TRBV6-3 and J is TRBJ1-2; D is perhaps TRBD1 (6 bases). The V and J ends lost 4 bases and 9 bases respectively, with 15 bases between them. Per germline, CDR1 MNHEY and CDR2 SVGEGT. The CDR3 extends over 13 amino acids. This chain's CDR3 is CASSFDGQLSYTF. DNA for the CDR3: TGTGCCAGCAGTTTCGACGGACAGCTCAGCTACACCTTC.

This chain joins TRBV25-1 and TRBJ2-5, with a tentative D call TRBD2 (6 bases). Germline CDR1 reads MGHDK; CDR2 reads SYGVNS. This CDR3 has 15 residues. V lost 1 base and J 1 base, leaving 10 bases between the germline ends. This chain's CDR3 is CASSELRDFQETQYF. The CDR3 region has the DNA TGTGCCAGCAGTGAATTACGGGACTTCCAAGAGACCCAGTACTTC.

This CDR3 reads CASSEYKGGAGGNYEQYF. For the CDR3, the DNA is TGTGCCAGCAGTGAATATAAGGGAGGTGCGGGAGGGAATTACGAGCAGTACTTC. This chain links TRBV25-1 with TRBJ2-7, with 9 bases identical to TRBD2. V lost 0 bases, J lost 4 bases, and 13 bases stayed unmatched. There are 18 residues in the CDR3. CDR1 MGHDK and CDR2 SYGVNS come from the germline V gene.

V gene TRBV6-1 combines with J gene TRBJ1-1; 9 bases line up with TRBD1. The ends lost 2 bases at V and 4 bases at J; junction bases unmatched: 8. The CDR3 consists of 16 residues. Germline V lookup: CDR1 MNHNS, CDR2 SASEGT. This chain's CDR3 is CASSERGTGRFTEAFF. DNA of the CDR3: TGTGCCAGCAGTGAACGAGGGACAGGGCGTTTCACTGAAGCTTTCTTT.

The CDR3 DNA sequence: TGTGCCAGCAGCAGGGGAGTCGGGACAGGGGGAAAGGGGGAAGGTGCTGGAAACACCATATATTTT. Translating it yields CASSRGVGTGGKGEGAGNTIYF. The J gene is TRBJ1-3, the V gene TRBV7-9; TRBD1 matches at 11 bases. This CDR3 spans 22 amino acids. The ends lost 5 bases at V and 2 bases at J; junction bases unmatched: 23. Germline V CDR1 and CDR2: SEHNR, FQNEAQ (reference sequence).

This chain joins TRBV5-4 and TRBJ2-7; 7 bases are shared with TRBD1. The CDR3 is 15 amino acids. V lost 0 bases and J lost 0; bases outside the gene matches: 3. Germline V lookup: CDR1 SGHNT, CDR2 YYREEE (reference sequence). CDR3 nucleotides: TGTGCCAGCAGCTTGGTAGGACAGGCCTCCTACGAGCAGTACTTC. Protein product: CASSLVGQASYEQYF.

V gene TRBV6-2 or TRBV6-3 combines with J gene TRBJ2-3, with 10 nucleotides matching TRBD2. The CDR3 is 16 amino acids. J lost 5 bases, V lost 4 bases, and 9 bases had no gene match. Germline-derived CDR1 and CDR2 are MNHEY and SVGEGT. CDR3 DNA sequence: TGTGCCAGCAGTTCGCAGCTAGCGGGAGTGGTAGATACGCAGTATTTT. Amino acid sequence: CASSSQLAGVVDTQYF.

The gene calls are TRBV7-2 and TRBJ2-3; D is possibly TRBD2 (6 bases). The V end was cut by 1 base, the J end by 2 bases, with 16 bases between. Germline assignment: CDR1 SGHTA and CDR2 FQGNSA. CDR3 length: 17 residues. This CDR3 is CASSLGWAGTTTDTQYF. The DNA of the CDR3 is TGTGCCAGCAGCTTAGGATGGGCGGGAACAACCACAGATACGCAGTATTTT.

This clone was counted a few times. The gene calls are TRBV9 and TRBJ2-1; 10 bases align to TRBD1. The CDR3 consists of 13 residues. From germline, CDR1 is SGDLS and CDR2 YYNGEE. V was pared by 4 bases and J by 8 bases, with 3 bases of the junction left unmatched. The CDR3 sequence: CASSPGTGDEQFF. CDR3 DNA sequence: TGTGCCAGCAGCCCCGGGACAGGGGATGAGCAGTTCTTC.

This chain joins TRBV5-4 and TRBJ2-2; 8 nucleotides align to TRBD1. J gave up 5 bases and V 3 bases, and 6 bases lay outside the gene matches. The CDR3 consists of 15 residues. Germline-derived CDR1 and CDR2 are SGHNT and YYREEE (reference sequence). In DNA, the CDR3 is TGTGCCAGCAGCTCGGACAGGGAGAGAACCGGGGAGCTGTTTTTT. It specifies CASSSDRERTGELFF.

The DNA of the CDR3 is TGTGCCAGCAAGACTAGCGGGGGAAACAATGAGCAGTTCTTC. Amino acid sequence: CASKTSGGNNEQFF. The rearrangement uses TRBV6-5 and TRBJ2-1, with TRBD2 matching over 12 bases. The V gene end was trimmed by 7 bases and the J gene end by 5 bases; junction bases not matched to a gene: 3. This CDR3 spans 14 amino acids. Germline V gene lookup returns CDR1 MNHEY and CDR2 SVGAGI.

The chain couples TRBV11-1 to TRBJ1-2; the match to TRBD1 covers 9 bases. Germline V gene data show CDR1 as SGHAT and CDR2 as FQDESV (reference sequence). V shed 1 base, J shed 8 bases, and the junction held 5 bases outside the gene matches. The CDR3 sequence is 14 residues long. The CDR3: CASSLGGTGRGYTF. CDR3 nucleotide sequence: TGTGCCAGCAGCTTAGGGGGGACAGGGCGCGGCTACACCTTC. The whole variable domain, filled in from reference TRBV11-1 and TRBJ1-2, reads EAEVAQSPRYKITEKSQAVAFWCDPISGHATLYWYRQILGQGPELLVQFQDESVVDDSQLPKDRFSAERLKGVDSTLKIQPAELGDSAMYLCASSLGGTGRGYTFGSGTRLTVV.

This chain connects TRBV29-1 to TRBJ2-2; D remains ambiguous. The CDR3 has 13 residues. Germline assignment: CDR1 SQVTM and CDR2 ANQGSEA. Trimming took 3 bases from V and 4 from J, leaving 9 bases between them. CDR3 DNA: TGCAGCGTTGACGCTAGATCCACCGGGGAGCTGTTTTTT. Protein sequence: CSVDARSTGELFF.